The entry below describes one T cell receptor beta chain. As yet, its antigen is unknown. TCR beta CDR3 region amplification was performed from RNA transcripts. During a first-round RT-PCR of the TCR CDR3, the HTBI primer set was used. Via MiXCR, TCRdb re-called the multiplex PCR reads, giving one row per CDR3 protein. The repertoire includes 500,000 to 750,000 distinct CDR3 sequences, about 43% of them detected once, and more than 7% sits in the top ten. These data come from a study of T cells in Graves' hyperthyroidism and ophthalmopathy. General observations from the study: A model using 13 V-J features told ophthalmopathy apart from stable hyperthyroidism.

Participants, patients aged 18 to 65, had newly diagnosed hyperthyroidism with a duration under 2 months. The study based diagnoses on clinical symptoms, serum thyroxine and TRAb, thyroid ultrasound and orbital computed tomography. The receptor comes from a woman in her late teens or twenties with Graves' hyperthyroidism. The sample taken for sequencing was peripheral blood or thyroid tissue (not recorded which).

The CDR3 bases are TGTGCCAGCAGCTTCTCCAAACTTAGCGGGCGGGACACAGATACGCAGTATTTT. It codes for CASSFSKLSGRDTDTQYF. The chain has TRBV2 and TRBJ2-3, with 7 bases that match TRBD2. This CDR3 has 18 residues. Trimming at V came to 6 bases and at J to 2 bases, leaving 17 bases not matched to a gene. Germline CDR1 SNHLY, CDR2 FYNNEI. Looking up the rest from reference TRBV2 and TRBJ2-3 gives the full variable domain: EPEVTQTPSHQVTQMGQEVILRCVPISNHLYFYWYRQILGQKVEFLVSFYNNEISEKSEIFDDQFSVERPDGSNFTLKIRSTKLEDSAMYFCASSFSKLSGRDTDTQYFGPGTRLTVL.